This T cell receptor (beta chain) was identified in a study of T cells in localized non-small cell lung cancer. Whole-study findings and limits: Uninvolved adjacent lung, not tumor, had the highest T cell clonality.

Adjacent lung tissue lacking atypia was obtained at a distance of at least 2 cm from the tumor margin. The V gene's germline CDR1 is WSHSY and CDR2 SAAADI. The CDR3 is made up of 14 amino acids. V was clipped by 8 bases and J by 3 bases, with 17 bases between them. Sequenced by immunoSEQ multiplex PCR; TCRdb stores in-frame clones only, minus some. This sample has 2,500 to 3,000 clones, with roughly a quarter found just once. Concerning this clone itself: Its cognate antigen is unknown.

This sequence joins TRBV10-2 and TRBJ2-7; TRBD2 is a possible D gene (6 bases). This specimen consisted of normal lung tissue next to the tumor, obtained before any cancer treatment. This receptor was taken from an older male donor with stage II lung adenocarcinoma. This CDR3 reads CASFGRSGDYEQYF. The DNA of the CDR3 is TGCGCCAGCTTTGGGAGGAGCGGCGACTACGAGCAGTACTTC.